This TCR beta chain was profiled in a study of T cells in Graves' hyperthyroidism and ophthalmopathy. Broader study findings: Classification by a 13 V-J model distinguished ophthalmopathy from stable hyperthyroidism. The majority of expanded thyroid clonotypes above 0.001 also appeared in blood.

This clonotype is a singleton in its sample. Antigen: not known. TCR beta CDR3 regions were amplified from RNA. During a first-round RT-PCR of the TCR CDR3, the HTBI primer set was used. MiXCR, run by TCRdb on the multiplex PCR reads, gives a single entry per CDR3 protein. The data hold more than 55,000 distinct CDR3 sequences, with roughly half observed a single time. V gave up 4 bases and J gave up 9 bases; unmatched junction bases: 5. CDR1 MNHEY and CDR2 SVGEGT come from the germline V gene. This CDR3 region has 13 residues. Sequenced input: blood. The origin of this receptor is a woman aged 55-70 years with Graves' ophthalmopathy. The rearrangement uses TRBV6-2 or TRBV6-3 and TRBJ1-3; 8 bases match TRBD1. In DNA form, the CDR3 reads TGTGCCAGCAGTTCTGGACAGGGACGCACCATATATTTT. Encoded protein: CASSSGQGRTIYF.